Listed below are T cell receptor beta chains from one sample, sequenced in a study of Graves' ophthalmopathy and Graves' hyperthyroidism. TCRdb analysed the multiplex PCR reads with MiXCR anew, one entry per CDR3 protein. The table has about 600,000 distinct CDR3 sequences, approximately 35% seen once. Sample: peripheral blood or thyroid tissue (not recorded which). These receptors all stem from an adult man with Graves' hyperthyroidism. Both conserved end residues are part of each CDR3.

CASWDRIDHEQYF	TRBV25-1
CASSGDSYNEQFF	TRBV9
CASSLGLTEPSGNTIYF	TRBV5-1
CASERRDQINSPLHF	TRBV6-5
CASSLDRNIQYF	TRBV7-2
CASSARADGTEAFF	TRBV25-1
CASSIGAGGPQHF	TRBV19
CSVRRKNSYEQYF	TRBV29-1
CASSSGLAERPGELFF	TRBV5-8
CASSLTTGGNSPLHF	TRBV12-3/TRBV12-4
CSVGLAGGVIYEQYF	TRBV29-1
CASSLASVGDTQYF	TRBV11-2
CASSLGFRDTESSYEQYF	TRBV11-2
CASSTLQRFSTDTQYF	TRBV5-1
CASSTYRGLSGYTF	TRBV18
CAIYQDHEQYF	TRBV10-3
CATSSAGGRGVGETQYF	TRBV15
CASSPQGTFGRTEAFF	TRBV12-3/TRBV12-4
CASSFRGGRSEAFF	TRBV12-3/TRBV12-4
CASSEAGGLGAYEQYF	TRBV2
CATSDLGGRDGYTF	TRBV24-1
CASTLRFGTEAFF	TRBV19
CSARSTGARETQYF	TRBV20-1
CASGLVLLRQRTGELFF	TRBV12-5
CASSPGHASSYEQYF	TRBV12-3/TRBV12-4
CASSFQKNTEAFF	TRBV18
CASSTLGNTEAFF	TRBV9
CSVSGTALGNTIYF	TRBV29-1
CSARDPQGVGTGELFF	TRBV20-1
CASGGIRNEKLFF	TRBV12-3/TRBV12-4
CATSDQTEPAEQYF	TRBV24-1
CSARAGLVYEQYF	TRBV20-1
CASSDGGNTDTQYF	TRBV9
CASSAGHQQNSPLHF	TRBV2
CASSPQGLGGYTF	TRBV11-2
CSVEDQVTFYEQYF	TRBV29-1
CASSLVFADEQFF	TRBV11-2
CASRDRGLGTEAFF	TRBV2
CSARDPKGGAEAFF	TRBV20-1
CASSLVASGSGETQYF	TRBV5-1
CSARSGIGEQYF	TRBV20-1
CASSPRGPWGYTF	TRBV9
CSCARAEEETQYF	TRBV20-1
CASSAHQYGQTNTGELFF	TRBV9
CSRADGQNTGELFF	TRBV29-1
CAISDGSGYGYTF	TRBV10-3
CASSELEGTGGAYGYTF	TRBV25-1
CSVEDGGAAEAFF	TRBV29-1
CASRRGIGTDNSPLHF	TRBV7-9
CAISSTDSPDTGELFF	TRBV10-3
CASKPGGGEQPQHF	TRBV6-6
CASSLTGGLSEAFF	TRBV12-3/TRBV12-4
CSVWASSYGTEETQYF	TRBV29-1
CASSIGGGARETQYF	TRBV19
CASSLGTSGSRTGELFF	TRBV7-6
CASSTYRDQPQHF	TRBV12-3/TRBV12-4
CASSQDQREKLFF	TRBV5-8
CASSSNRNSYEQYF	TRBV19
CASSDNLNEKLFF	TRBV10-2